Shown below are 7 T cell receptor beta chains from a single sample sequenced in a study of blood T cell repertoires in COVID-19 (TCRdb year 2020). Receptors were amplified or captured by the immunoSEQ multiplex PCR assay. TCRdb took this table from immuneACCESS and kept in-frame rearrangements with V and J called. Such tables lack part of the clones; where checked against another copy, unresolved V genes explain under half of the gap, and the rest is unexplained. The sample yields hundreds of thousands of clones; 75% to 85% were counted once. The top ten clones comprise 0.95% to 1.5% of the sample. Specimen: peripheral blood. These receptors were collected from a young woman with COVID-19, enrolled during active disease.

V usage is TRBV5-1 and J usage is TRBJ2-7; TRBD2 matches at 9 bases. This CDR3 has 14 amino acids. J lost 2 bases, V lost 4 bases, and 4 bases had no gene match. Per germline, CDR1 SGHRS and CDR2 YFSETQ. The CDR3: CASSPTSGPYEQYF. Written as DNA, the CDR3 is TGCGCCAGCAGCCCAACTAGCGGGCCCTACGAGCAGTACTTC.

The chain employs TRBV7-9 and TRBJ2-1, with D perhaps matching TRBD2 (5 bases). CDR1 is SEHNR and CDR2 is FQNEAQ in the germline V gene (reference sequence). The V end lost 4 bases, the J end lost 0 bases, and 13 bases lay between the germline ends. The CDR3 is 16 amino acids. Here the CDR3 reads CASSSAERRSYNEQFF. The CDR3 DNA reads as TGTGCCAGCAGCTCCGCGGAGCGGCGCTCCTACAATGAGCAGTTCTTC.

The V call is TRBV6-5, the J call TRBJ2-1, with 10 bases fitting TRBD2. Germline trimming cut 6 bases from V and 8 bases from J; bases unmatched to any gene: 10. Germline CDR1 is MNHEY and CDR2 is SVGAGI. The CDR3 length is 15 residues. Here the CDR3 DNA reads TGTGCCAGCAGGTTGAGCGGGAGGGCTGCCTATGAGCAGTTCTTC. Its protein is CASRLSGRAAYEQFF.

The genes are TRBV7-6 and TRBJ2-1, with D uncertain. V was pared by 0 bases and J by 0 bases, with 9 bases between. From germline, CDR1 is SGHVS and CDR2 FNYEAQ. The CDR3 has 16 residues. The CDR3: CASSLARAGSYNEQFF. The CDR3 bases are TGTGCCAGCAGCTTAGCGCGAGCTGGCTCCTACAATGAGCAGTTCTTC.

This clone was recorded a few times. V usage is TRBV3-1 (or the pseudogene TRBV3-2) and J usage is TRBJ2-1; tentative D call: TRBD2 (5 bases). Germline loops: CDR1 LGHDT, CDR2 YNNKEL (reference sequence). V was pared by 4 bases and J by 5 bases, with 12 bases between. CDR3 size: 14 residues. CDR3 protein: CASSPVAFNNEQFF. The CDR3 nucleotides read TGTGCCAGCAGCCCAGTAGCGTTTAACAATGAGCAGTTCTTC.

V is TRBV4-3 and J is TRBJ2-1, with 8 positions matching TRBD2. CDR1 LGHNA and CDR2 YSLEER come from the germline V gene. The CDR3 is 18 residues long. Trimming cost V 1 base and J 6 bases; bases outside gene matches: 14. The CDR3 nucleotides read TGCGCCAGCAGCCAAGGATTGGAGAGTGGCGGGAGGTTCAATGAGCAGTTCTTC. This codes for CASSQGLESGGRFNEQFF.

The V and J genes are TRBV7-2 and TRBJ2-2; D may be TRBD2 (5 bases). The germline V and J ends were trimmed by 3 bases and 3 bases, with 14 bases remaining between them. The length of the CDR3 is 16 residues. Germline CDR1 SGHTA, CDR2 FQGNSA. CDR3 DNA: TGTGCCAGCAGCTTCACGGTGGGAGATTACACCGGGGAGCTGTTTTTT. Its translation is CASSFTVGDYTGELFF.